In this sample, the clone carrying this T cell receptor (beta chain) turned up once. This entry belongs to a study of control samples from healthy donors and cancer patients. CDR1 is SGHAT and CDR2 is FQNNGV in the germline V gene. CDR3 length: 14 residues. V was cut by 4 bases and J by 7 bases, with 14 bases left in between. The method was immunoSEQ multiplex PCR; TCRdb's version includes in-frame clones alone and lacks a portion of them. The sample holds roughly 220,000 clones, about 95% seen once. J is TRBJ2-1 and V is TRBV11-2, with a weak D call TRBD1 (6 bases). The TCR comes from a man aged 50 or older in good health. Sequencing input: blood. The CDR3 protein is CASSSGHRANEQFF. In DNA, the CDR3 is TGTGCCAGCAGCTCGGGGCACAGGGCAAATGAGCAGTTCTTC.